The 22 T cell receptor beta chains listed next were all sequenced from one sample in a study of blood T cell repertoires in COVID-19. The method was immunoSEQ multiplex PCR; TCRdb's version includes in-frame clones alone and lacks a portion of them. This sample has some 670,000 clones, with 80% to 90% found just once. Sequences were obtained from peripheral blood. All receptors derive from a woman aged 18-29 years with acute or convalescent COVID-19.

The J gene is TRBJ1-3, the V gene TRBV12-3 or TRBV12-4; weak D call: TRBD1 (5 bases). V lost 11 bases and J lost 4, with 15 bases in between. CDR3 length: 13 residues. The CDR3 sequence: CADTGDRGNTIYF. The CDR3 DNA is TGTGCCGATACGGGGGATCGCGGAAACACCATATATTTT.

V and J are TRBV5-4 and TRBJ1-1; TRBD1 agrees at 8 bases. CDR3 length equals 15 residues. Trimming removed 5 bases from V and 3 bases from J; junction bases left unmatched: 9. Germline V CDR1 and CDR2: SGHNT, YYREEE (reference sequence). The CDR3 reads CASSRMDRVDTEAFF. The DNA of the CDR3 is TGTGCCAGCAGTCGGATGGACAGGGTTGACACTGAAGCTTTCTTT. Together with reference TRBV5-4 and TRBJ1-1, the CDR3 gives the full variable domain: ETGVTQSPTHLIKTRGQQVTLRCSSQSGHNTVSWYQQALGQGPQFIFQYYREEENGRGNFPPRFSGLQFPNYSSELNVNALELDDSALYLCASSRMDRVDTEAFFGQGTRLTVV.

The chain combines TRBV27 with TRBJ1-5, with D tentatively TRBD1 (5 bases). CDR3 length: 15 amino acids. Germline V gives CDR1 MNHEY, CDR2 SMNVEV (reference sequence). V lost 2 bases to trimming and J lost 8 bases, with 16 bases between them. The DNA of the CDR3 is TGTGCCAGCAGTTTAATAACGCAGCTGGACAAGCCCCAGCATTTT. Encoded protein: CASSLITQLDKPQHF.

The V gene is TRBV5-6, the J gene TRBJ2-4; a possible D gene is TRBD2 (5 bases). CDR1 is SGHDT and CDR2 is YYEEEE in the germline V gene. V lost 0 bases, J lost 7 bases, and 17 bases lay in between. The CDR3 spans 16 residues. The CDR3 region has the DNA TGTGCCAGCAGCTTGGATGCGGGTCAGCGGAGGAACATTCAGTACTTC. This encodes CASSLDAGQRRNIQYF.

The rearrangement links TRBV6-5 to TRBJ2-7; TRBD2 aligns across 12 bases. Germline CDR1 is MNHEY and CDR2 is SVGAGI. This CDR3 has 15 amino acids. Unmatched junction bases numbered 4, after V lost 0 bases and J lost 7 bases. CDR3 protein: CASSYSTSGSREQYF. The CDR3 DNA follows: TGTGCCAGCAGTTACTCGACTAGCGGGAGTAGGGAGCAGTACTTC.

The V and J genes are TRBV6-5 and TRBJ1-2; TRBD1 might be the D (6 bases). V shed 6 bases and J shed 4 bases, with 12 bases lying between them. The CDR3 extends over 13 amino acids. Germline V gene sequence: CDR1 MNHEY, CDR2 SVGAGI. This chain's CDR3 is CASSGQRAYGYTF. CDR3 in DNA: TGTGCCAGCAGCGGACAGCGTGCCTATGGCTACACCTTC.

In its sample, this clone was seen once. V is TRBV25-1 and J is TRBJ1-2; tentative D call: TRBD1 (6 bases). This CDR3 is built from 13 residues. The germline V gene has CDR1 MGHDK and CDR2 SYGVNS. Trimming pared 5 bases from V and 7 bases from J, leaving 14 bases between. CDR3 DNA sequence: TGTGCCAGCAGTTATGACAGGAATGTTGGCTACACCTTC. Translation: CASSYDRNVGYTF.

J is TRBJ1-2 and V is TRBV29-1; D gene uncertain. V was trimmed by 2 bases and J by 4 bases, leaving 8 bases between them. From germline, CDR1 is SQVTM and CDR2 ANQGSEA. The CDR3 extends over 12 amino acids. The CDR3 here is CSVEQNSYGYTF. For the CDR3, the DNA is TGCAGCGTTGAACAGAACAGCTATGGCTACACCTTC.

The chain carries TRBV30 and TRBJ1-2; a possible D gene is TRBD1 (6 bases). The V gene's germline CDR1 is GTSNPN and CDR2 SVGIG (reference sequence). V was trimmed by 1 base and J by 3 bases, leaving 18 bases between them. CDR3 length equals 16 residues. The CDR3 loop reads CAWSDRQASLYYGYTF. The DNA for the CDR3 is TGTGCCTGGAGTGACCGACAGGCGTCTCTCTACTATGGCTACACCTTC.

A single count supports this clone. The gene calls are TRBV3-1 (or the pseudogene TRBV3-2) and TRBJ1-1, with D unclear. The CDR3 contains 13 residues. The ends were cut back, 3 bases at V and 5 bases at J, with 10 bases in the middle. Per germline, CDR1 LGHDT and CDR2 YNNKEL (reference sequence). The CDR3 loop is CASSHLGATEAFF. The DNA of the CDR3 is TGTGCCAGCAGCCACCTGGGCGCAACTGAAGCTTTCTTT.

The chain has TRBV6-4 and TRBJ1-2; D might be TRBD1 (6 bases). This CDR3 has 17 residues. Trimming left V 0 bases short and J 4 bases short, with 18 bases between. Germline V gene lookup returns CDR1 MRHNA and CDR2 SNTAGT. The CDR3 nucleotides read TGTGCCAGCAGTGACTCGGCTGGACTGGGGACACTCTATGGCTACACCTTC. Protein: CASSDSAGLGTLYGYTF.

The chain is built from TRBV7-8 and TRBJ1-6; D is unclear. V was shortened by 4 bases and J by 0 bases, with 16 bases between the two germline ends. Germline lookup yields CDR1 SGHVS and CDR2 FQNEAQ. The CDR3 sequence is 18 residues long. The CDR3 here is CASSSGGEKSSYNSPLHF. The DNA of the CDR3 is TGTGCCAGCAGCTCGGGCGGGGAAAAGAGCTCCTATAATTCACCCCTCCACTTT.

The chain combines TRBV3-1 (or the pseudogene TRBV3-2) with TRBJ2-1; 9 bases fit TRBD2. Germline V gene sequence: CDR1 LGHDT, CDR2 YNNKEL (reference sequence). The J segment lost 5 bases and the V segment lost 3 bases, leaving 11 bases of the junction unmatched. The CDR3 spans 17 residues. In DNA, the CDR3 is TGTGCCAGCAGCCACCCGACTTGGCGGGGGGGTCACAATGAGCAGTTCTTC. It translates to CASSHPTWRGGHNEQFF.

This chain joins TRBV9 and TRBJ1-4; D call uncertain. V was pared by 3 bases and J by 0 bases, with 9 bases between. Germline lookup yields CDR1 SGDLS and CDR2 YYNGEE. This CDR3 contains 15 residues. The CDR3 sequence is CASSALEATNEKLFF. The CDR3 DNA follows: TGTGCCAGCAGCGCGCTAGAAGCAACTAATGAAAAACTGTTTTTT. The full variable domain, completed using reference TRBV9 and TRBJ1-4, is DSGVTQTPKHLITATGQRVTLRCSPRSGDLSVYWYQQSLDQGLQFLIQYYNGEERAKGNILERFSAQQFPDLHSELNLSSLELGDSALYFCASSALEATNEKLFFGSGTQLSVL.

The chain joins TRBV19 to TRBJ2-1, with a weak D call TRBD2 (7 bases). The CDR3 has 14 residues. Per germline, CDR1 LNHDA and CDR2 SQIVND (reference sequence). V was shortened by 7 bases and J by 7 bases, with 17 bases between the two germline ends. The CDR3 DNA follows: TGTGCCAGTACCGCGGAGGGGGGGCGAAATGAGCAGTTCTTC. Its translation is CASTAEGGRNEQFF.

The CDR3 coding sequence is TGTGCCAGCAGTCCCCAGGTCGTGACCTATAATTCACCCCTCCACTTT. Amino acid sequence: CASSPQVVTYNSPLHF. The J gene is TRBJ1-6, the V gene TRBV27; no reliable D call. The CDR3 spans 16 residues. Trimming stripped 5 bases from V and 2 bases from J, with 13 bases between. Germline lookup yields CDR1 MNHEY and CDR2 SMNVEV (reference sequence).

This sequence joins TRBV29-1 and TRBJ2-7, with TRBD2 as a possible D gene (5 bases). The germline V and J ends were trimmed by 4 bases and 2 bases, with 6 bases remaining between them. Germline V gene sequence: CDR1 SQVTM, CDR2 ANQGSEA. The CDR3 consists of 11 residues. CDR3 residues: CSVGGTYEQYF. CDR3 sequence (DNA): TGCAGCGTTGGAGGGACCTACGAGCAGTACTTC.

The genes are TRBV5-1 and TRBJ1-3, with D perhaps TRBD1 (5 bases). The germline gives CDR1 SGHRS, CDR2 YFSETQ. The CDR3 loop spans 13 amino acids. V was clipped by 4 bases and J by 7 bases, with 12 bases between them. CDR3 protein: CASSPPGGNTIYF. CDR3 sequence (DNA): TGCGCCAGCAGCCCTCCGGGGGGGAACACCATATATTTT.

CDR3 residues: CASSLASGGGYEQYF. The CDR3 DNA reads TGTGCCAGCAGCTTAGCGTCAGGGGGCGGCTACGAGCAGTACTTC. The chain carries TRBV11-2 and TRBJ2-7, with 8 bases fitting TRBD1. The V gene end was trimmed by 1 base and the J gene end by 3 bases; junction bases not matched to a gene: 5. The CDR3 consists of 15 residues. Per germline, CDR1 SGHAT and CDR2 FQNNGV.

This clone has only one observation. The rearrangement joins TRBV9 to TRBJ1-5, with D maybe TRBD1 (5 bases). Germline V gene sequence: CDR1 SGDLS, CDR2 YYNGEE. Deletions cut 3 bases from V and 3 bases from J, with 13 bases between. This CDR3 contains 15 residues. The CDR3 here is CASSAFDRVNQPQHF. The CDR3 region has the DNA TGTGCCAGCAGCGCTTTCGACAGAGTCAATCAGCCCCAGCATTTT.

The chain couples TRBV5-1 to TRBJ2-5, with TRBD2 as a possible D gene (5 bases). Germline CDR1 is SGHRS and CDR2 is YFSETQ. Trimming removed 6 bases from V and 2 bases from J, with 20 bases in between. The CDR3 covers 16 residues. The CDR3 DNA reads TGCGCCAGCACCGGACTTCCCACGCTCAGTCAAGAGACCCAGTACTTC. The encoded protein is CASTGLPTLSQETQYF.

The genes are TRBV9 and TRBJ2-7, with 8 positions matching TRBD1. The CDR3 has 13 residues. Germline CDR1 and CDR2: SGDLS and YYNGEE. The junction had 7 bases not matched to a gene; V was cut back by 5 bases and J by 6 bases. The CDR3 region is CASSAGTGGEQYF. CDR3 nucleotide sequence: TGTGCCAGCAGTGCCGGGACAGGAGGCGAGCAGTACTTC.